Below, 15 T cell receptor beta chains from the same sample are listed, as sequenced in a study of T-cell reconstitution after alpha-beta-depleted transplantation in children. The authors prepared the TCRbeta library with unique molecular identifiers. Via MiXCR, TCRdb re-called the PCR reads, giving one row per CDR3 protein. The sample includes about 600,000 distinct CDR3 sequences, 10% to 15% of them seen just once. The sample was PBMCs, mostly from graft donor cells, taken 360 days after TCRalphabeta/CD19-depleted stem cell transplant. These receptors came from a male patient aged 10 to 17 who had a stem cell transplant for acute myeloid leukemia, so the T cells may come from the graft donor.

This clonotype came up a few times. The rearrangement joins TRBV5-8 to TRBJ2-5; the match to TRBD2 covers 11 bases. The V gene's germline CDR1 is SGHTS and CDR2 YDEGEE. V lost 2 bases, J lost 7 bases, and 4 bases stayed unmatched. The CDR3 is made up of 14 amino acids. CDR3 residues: CASSLLAGAATQYF. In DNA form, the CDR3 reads TGTGCCAGCAGCTTACTAGCGGGGGCGGCGACCCAGTACTTC.

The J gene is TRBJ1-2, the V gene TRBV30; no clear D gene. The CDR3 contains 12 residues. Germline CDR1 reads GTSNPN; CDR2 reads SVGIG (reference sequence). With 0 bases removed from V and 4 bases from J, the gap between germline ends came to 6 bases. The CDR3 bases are TGTGCCTGGAGTGTCGCCAGCTATGGCTACACCTTC. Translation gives CAWSVASYGYTF. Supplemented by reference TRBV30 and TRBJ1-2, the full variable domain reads SQTIHQWPATLVQPVGSPLSLECTVEGTSNPNLYWYRQAAGRGLQLLFYSVGIGQISSEVPQNLSASRPQDRQFILSSKKLLLSDSGFYLCAWSVASYGYTFGSGTRLTVV.

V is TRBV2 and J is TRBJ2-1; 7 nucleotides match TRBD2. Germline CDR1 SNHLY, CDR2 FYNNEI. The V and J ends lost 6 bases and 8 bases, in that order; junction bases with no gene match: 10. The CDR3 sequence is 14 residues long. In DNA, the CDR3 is TGTGCCAGCAGGTGGGGGGGAGGAGGCCATGAGCAGTTCTTC. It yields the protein CASRWGGGGHEQFF.

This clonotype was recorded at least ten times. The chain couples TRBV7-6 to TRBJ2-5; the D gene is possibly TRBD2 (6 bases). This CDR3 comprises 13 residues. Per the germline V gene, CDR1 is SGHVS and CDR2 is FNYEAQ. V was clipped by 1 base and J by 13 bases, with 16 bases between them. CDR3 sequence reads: CASSLDGSGCRYF. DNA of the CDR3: TGTGCCAGCAGCTTAGACGGTAGCGGCTGTCGGTACTTC.

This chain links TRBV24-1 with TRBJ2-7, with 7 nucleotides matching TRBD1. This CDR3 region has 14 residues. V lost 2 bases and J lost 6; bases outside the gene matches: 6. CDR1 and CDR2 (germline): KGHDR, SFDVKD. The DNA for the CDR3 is TGTGCCACCAGTGATTCCGACAGGGTTCTCGAGCAGTACTTC. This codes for CATSDSDRVLEQYF.

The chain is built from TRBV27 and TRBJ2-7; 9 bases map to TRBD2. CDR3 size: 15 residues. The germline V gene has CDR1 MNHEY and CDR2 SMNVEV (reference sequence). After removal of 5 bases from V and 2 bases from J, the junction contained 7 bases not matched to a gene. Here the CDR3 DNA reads TGTGCCAGCAGTCCGCAGACTAGCGGAACCTACGAGCAGTACTTC. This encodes CASSPQTSGTYEQYF.

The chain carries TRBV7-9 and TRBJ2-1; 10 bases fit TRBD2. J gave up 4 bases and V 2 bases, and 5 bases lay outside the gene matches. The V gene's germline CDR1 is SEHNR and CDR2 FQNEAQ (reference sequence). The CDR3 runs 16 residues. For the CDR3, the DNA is TGTGCCAGCAGCTTACTTCTAGCGGGAGAATACAATGAGCAGTTCTTC. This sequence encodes CASSLLLAGEYNEQFF.

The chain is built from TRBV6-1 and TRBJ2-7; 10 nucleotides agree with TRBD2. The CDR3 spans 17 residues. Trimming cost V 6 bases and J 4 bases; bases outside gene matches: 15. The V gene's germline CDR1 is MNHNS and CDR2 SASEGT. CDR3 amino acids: CASRHQSFGTSAYEQYF. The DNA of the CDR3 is TGTGCCAGCAGACATCAGAGTTTCGGGACTAGCGCGTACGAGCAGTACTTC.

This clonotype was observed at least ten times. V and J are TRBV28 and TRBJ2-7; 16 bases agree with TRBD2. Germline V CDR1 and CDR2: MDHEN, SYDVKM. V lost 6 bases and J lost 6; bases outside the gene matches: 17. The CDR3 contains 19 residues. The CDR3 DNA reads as TGTGCCAGCAGCCGAATACCGGGACTAGCGGGAGGGAGGGATTCCGAGCAGTACTTC. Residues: CASSRIPGLAGGRDSEQYF.

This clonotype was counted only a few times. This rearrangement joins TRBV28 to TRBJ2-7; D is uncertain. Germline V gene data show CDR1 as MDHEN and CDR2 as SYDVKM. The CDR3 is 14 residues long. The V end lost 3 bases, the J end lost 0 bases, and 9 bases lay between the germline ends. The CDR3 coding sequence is TGTGCCAGCAGTTTTAGTGTGCCCTCCTACGAGCAGTACTTC. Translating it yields CASSFSVPSYEQYF.

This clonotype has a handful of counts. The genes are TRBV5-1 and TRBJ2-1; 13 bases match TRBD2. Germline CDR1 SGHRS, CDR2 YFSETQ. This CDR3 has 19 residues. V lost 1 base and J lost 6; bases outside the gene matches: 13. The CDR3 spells CASSLFGKLAGGPGNEQFF. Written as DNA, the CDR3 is TGCGCCAGCAGCTTGTTCGGCAAACTAGCGGGAGGGCCAGGCAATGAGCAGTTCTTC.

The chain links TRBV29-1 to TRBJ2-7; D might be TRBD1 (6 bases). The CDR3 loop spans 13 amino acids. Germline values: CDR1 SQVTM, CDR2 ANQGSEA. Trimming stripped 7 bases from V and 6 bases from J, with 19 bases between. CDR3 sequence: CSARLSGAGEQYF. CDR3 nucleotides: TGCAGCGCTCGTCTGTCAGGGGCCGGCGAGCAGTACTTC.

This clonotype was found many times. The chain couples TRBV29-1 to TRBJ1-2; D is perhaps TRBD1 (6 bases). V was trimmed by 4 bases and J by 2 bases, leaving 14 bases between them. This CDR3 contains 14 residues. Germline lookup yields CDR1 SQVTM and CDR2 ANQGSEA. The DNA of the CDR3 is TGCAGCGTTGTGGCAGGGGCAGTCAACTATGGCTACACCTTC. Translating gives CSVVAGAVNYGYTF.

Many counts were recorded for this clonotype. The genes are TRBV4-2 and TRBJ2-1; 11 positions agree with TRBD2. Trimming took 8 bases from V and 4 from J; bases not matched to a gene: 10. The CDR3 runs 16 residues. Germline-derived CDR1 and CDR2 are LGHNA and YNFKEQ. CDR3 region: CASQVAGGPDYNEQFF. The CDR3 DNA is TGTGCCAGCCAGGTAGCGGGAGGGCCGGATTACAATGAGCAGTTCTTC.

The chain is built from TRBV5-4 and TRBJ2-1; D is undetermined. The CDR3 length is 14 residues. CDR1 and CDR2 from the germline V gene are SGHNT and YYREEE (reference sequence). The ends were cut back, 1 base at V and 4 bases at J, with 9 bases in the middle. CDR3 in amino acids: CASSLFAPYNEQFF. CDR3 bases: TGTGCCAGCAGCTTGTTTGCACCATACAATGAGCAGTTCTTC.